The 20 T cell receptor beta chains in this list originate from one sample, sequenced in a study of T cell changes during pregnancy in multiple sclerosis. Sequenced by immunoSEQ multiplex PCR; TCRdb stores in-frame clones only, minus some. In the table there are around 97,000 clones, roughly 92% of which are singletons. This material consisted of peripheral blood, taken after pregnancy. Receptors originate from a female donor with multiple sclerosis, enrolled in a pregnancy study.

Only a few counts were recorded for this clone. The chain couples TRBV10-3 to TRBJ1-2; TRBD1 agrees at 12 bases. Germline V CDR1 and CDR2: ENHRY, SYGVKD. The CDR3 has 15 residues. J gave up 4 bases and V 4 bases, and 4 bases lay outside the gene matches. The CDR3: CAISAGTGGRYGYTF. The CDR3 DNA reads TGTGCCATCAGTGCCGGGACAGGGGGCCGCTATGGCTACACCTTC.

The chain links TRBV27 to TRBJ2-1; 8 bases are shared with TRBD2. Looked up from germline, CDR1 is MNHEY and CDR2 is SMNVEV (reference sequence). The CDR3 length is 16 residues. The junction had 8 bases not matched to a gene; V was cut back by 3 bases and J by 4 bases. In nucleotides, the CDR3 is TGTGCCAGCAGTTTCGAAGCGGGAGACCCTTACAATGAGCAGTTCTTC. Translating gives CASSFEAGDPYNEQFF.

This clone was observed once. CDR3 DNA sequence: TGCGCCAGCAGTGAGGGGACAGGGAGGGGTTTGAACACTGAAGCTTTCTTT. Its protein product is CASSEGTGRGLNTEAFF. V gene TRBV10-2 combines with J gene TRBJ1-1, with 9 bases matching TRBD1. Trimming cost V 2 bases and J 0 bases; bases outside gene matches: 7. The V gene's germline CDR1 is WSHSY and CDR2 SAAADI. The CDR3 length is 17 residues.

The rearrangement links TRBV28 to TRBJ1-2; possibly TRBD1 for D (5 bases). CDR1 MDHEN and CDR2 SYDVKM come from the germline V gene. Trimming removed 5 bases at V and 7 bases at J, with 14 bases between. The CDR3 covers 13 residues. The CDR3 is CASSLTGRLGYTF. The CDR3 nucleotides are TGTGCCAGCAGTCTCACAGGACGGCTTGGCTACACCTTC.

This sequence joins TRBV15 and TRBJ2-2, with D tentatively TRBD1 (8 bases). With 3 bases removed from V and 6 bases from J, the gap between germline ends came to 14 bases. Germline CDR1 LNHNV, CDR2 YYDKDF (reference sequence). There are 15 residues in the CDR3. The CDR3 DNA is TGTGCCACCAGCAGGGACAGGGAGGGATCCGGGGAGCTGTTTTTT. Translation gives CATSRDREGSGELFF.

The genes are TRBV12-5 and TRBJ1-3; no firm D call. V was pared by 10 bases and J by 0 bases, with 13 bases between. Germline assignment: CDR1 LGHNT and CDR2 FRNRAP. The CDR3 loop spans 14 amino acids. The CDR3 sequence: CATSRVLSGNTIYF. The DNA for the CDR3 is TGTGCTACCTCACGGGTCCTCTCTGGAAACACCATATATTTT.

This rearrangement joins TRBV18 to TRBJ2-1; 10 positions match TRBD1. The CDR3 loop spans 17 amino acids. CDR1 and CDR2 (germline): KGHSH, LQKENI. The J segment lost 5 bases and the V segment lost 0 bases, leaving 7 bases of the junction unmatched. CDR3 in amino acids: CASSPPAGQGYHNEQFF. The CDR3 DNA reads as TGTGCCAGCTCACCACCGGCGGGACAGGGGTATCACAATGAGCAGTTCTTC.

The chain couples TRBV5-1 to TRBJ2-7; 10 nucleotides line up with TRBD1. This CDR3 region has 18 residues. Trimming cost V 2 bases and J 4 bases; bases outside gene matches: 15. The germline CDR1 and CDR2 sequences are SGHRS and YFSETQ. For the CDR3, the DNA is TGCGCCAGCAGCTTAGGCCCCCCTGACAGGGGGCTCTTATACGAGCAGTACTTC. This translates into CASSLGPPDRGLLYEQYF.

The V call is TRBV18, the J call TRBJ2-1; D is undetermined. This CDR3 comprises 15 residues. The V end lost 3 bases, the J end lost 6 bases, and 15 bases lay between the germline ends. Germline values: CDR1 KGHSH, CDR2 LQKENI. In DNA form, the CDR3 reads TGTGCCAGCTCACCGACTTGGAAGGATACCAATGAGCAGTTCTTC. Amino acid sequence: CASSPTWKDTNEQFF.

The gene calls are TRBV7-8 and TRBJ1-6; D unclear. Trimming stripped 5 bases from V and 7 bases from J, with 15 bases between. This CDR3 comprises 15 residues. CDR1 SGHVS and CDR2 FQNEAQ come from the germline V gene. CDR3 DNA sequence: TGTGCCAGCAGCCCAACAAGCGGTTGGAATTCACCCCTCCACTTT. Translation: CASSPTSGWNSPLHF.

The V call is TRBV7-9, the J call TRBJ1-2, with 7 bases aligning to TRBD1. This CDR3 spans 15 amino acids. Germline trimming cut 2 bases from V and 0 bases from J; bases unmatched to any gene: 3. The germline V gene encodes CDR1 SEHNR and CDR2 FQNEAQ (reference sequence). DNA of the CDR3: TGTGCCAGCAGCTTATCAGGGGGAGCTAACTATGGCTACACCTTC. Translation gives CASSLSGGANYGYTF.

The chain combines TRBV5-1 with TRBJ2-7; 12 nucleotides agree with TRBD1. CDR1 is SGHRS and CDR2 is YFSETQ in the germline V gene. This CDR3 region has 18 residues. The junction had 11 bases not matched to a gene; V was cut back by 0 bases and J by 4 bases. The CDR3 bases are TGCGCCAGCAGCTTGGACGGGACAGGGGGCCTTCTGAATTACGAGCAGTACTTC. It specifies CASSLDGTGGLLNYEQYF.

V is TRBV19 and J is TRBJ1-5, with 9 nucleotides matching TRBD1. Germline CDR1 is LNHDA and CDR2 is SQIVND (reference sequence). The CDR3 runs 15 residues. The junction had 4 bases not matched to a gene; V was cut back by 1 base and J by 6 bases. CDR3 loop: CASSIAGTGLQPQHF. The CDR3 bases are TGTGCCAGTAGTATAGCCGGGACAGGGCTTCAGCCCCAGCATTTT.

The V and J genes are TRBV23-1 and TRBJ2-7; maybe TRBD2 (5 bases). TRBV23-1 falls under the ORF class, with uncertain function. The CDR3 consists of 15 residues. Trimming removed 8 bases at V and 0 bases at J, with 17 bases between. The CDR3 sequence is CASSCVGMSSYEQYF. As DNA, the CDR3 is TGCGCCAGCTCCTGTGTCGGGATGAGCTCCTACGAGCAGTACTTC.

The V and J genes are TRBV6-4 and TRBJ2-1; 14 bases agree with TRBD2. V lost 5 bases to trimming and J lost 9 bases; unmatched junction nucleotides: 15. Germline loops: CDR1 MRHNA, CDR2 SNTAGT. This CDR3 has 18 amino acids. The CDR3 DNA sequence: TGTGCCAGCAGTCCCGGGACTAGCGGGAGTAGTGTTGGAAGTGAGCAGTTCTTC. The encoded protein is CASSPGTSGSSVGSEQFF.

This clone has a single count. CDR3 residues: CASSMDRPGDEKLFF. The DNA for the CDR3 is TGCGCCAGCAGCATGGACAGACCCGGGGATGAAAAACTGTTTTTT. J is TRBJ1-4 and V is TRBV5-1; the D gene is possibly TRBD1 (6 bases). There are 15 residues in the CDR3. Trimming took off 4 bases at V and 6 bases at J, with 16 bases between the two ends. Germline V gives CDR1 SGHRS, CDR2 YFSETQ.

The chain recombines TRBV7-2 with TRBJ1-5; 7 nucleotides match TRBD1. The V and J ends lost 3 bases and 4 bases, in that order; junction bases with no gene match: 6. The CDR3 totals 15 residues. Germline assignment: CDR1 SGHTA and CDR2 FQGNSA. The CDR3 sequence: CASSLMTGSNQPQHF. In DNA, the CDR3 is TGTGCCAGCAGCTTGATGACAGGGTCGAATCAGCCCCAGCATTTT.

CDR3 loop: CASSPIPTAGGGRTQYF. For the CDR3, the DNA is TGTGCCAGCAGTCCAATCCCGACAGCGGGGGGTGGCAGGACCCAGTACTTC. The chain employs TRBV28 and TRBJ2-5, with 9 positions matching TRBD2. Losses at the gene ends were 5 bases for V and 7 bases for J; bases not matched to a gene: 17. This CDR3 is built from 17 residues. Germline CDR1 and CDR2: MDHEN and SYDVKM. The whole variable domain, remainder taken from reference TRBV28 and TRBJ2-5, is DVKVTQSSRYLVKRTGEKVFLECVQDMDHENMFWYRQDPGLGLRLIYFSYDVKMKEKGDIPEGYSVSREKKERFSLILESASTNQTSMYLCASSPIPTAGGGRTQYFGPGTRLLVL.

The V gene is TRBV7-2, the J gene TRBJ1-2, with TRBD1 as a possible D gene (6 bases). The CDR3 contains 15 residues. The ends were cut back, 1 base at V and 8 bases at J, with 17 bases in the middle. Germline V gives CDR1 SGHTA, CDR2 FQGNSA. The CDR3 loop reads CASSLEDSLMGGYTF. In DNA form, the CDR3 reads TGTGCCAGCAGCTTAGAGGACAGCCTTATGGGGGGCTACACCTTC.

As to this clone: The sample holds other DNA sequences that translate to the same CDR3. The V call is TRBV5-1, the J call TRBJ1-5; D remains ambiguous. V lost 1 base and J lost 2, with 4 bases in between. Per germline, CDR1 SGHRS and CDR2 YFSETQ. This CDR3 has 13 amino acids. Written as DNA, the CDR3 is TGCGCCAGCAGCTTGCAGGGCAATCAGCCCCAGCATTTT. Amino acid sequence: CASSLQGNQPQHF.